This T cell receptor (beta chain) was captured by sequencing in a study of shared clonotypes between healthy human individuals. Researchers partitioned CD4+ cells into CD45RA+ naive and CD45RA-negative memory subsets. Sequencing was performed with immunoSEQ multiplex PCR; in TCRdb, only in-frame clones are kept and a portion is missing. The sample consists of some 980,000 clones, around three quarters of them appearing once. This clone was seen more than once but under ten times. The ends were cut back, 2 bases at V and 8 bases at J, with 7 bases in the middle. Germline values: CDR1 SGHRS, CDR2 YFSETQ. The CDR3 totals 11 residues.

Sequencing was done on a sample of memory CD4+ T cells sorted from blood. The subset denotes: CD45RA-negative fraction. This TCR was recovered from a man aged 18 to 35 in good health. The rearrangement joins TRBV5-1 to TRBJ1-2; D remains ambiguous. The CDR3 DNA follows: TGCGCCAGCAGCTTTGGTGTGGGCTACACCTTC. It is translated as CASSFGVGYTF.